The table lists the clone carrying this TCR beta chain with many counts. The antigen is unknown. The data derive from a study of T cells in Graves' hyperthyroidism and ophthalmopathy. Broader study findings: Researchers found most expanded thyroid clonotypes above 0.001 in blood as well.

What was amplified from RNA transcripts were TCR beta CDR3 regions. TCR CDR3 regions were first amplified by RT-PCR with HTBI primers. One entry per CDR3 protein results from TCRdb running MiXCR on the multiplex PCR reads. Here the sample spans around 440,000 distinct CDR3 sequences, roughly 14% being singletons. CDR3 size: 15 residues. Germline V CDR1 and CDR2: DFQATT, SNEGSKA (reference sequence). Trimming took 6 bases from V and 1 from J; bases not matched to a gene: 11. The sample comprised blood. This receptor was obtained from a woman aged 18 to 35 with Graves' hyperthyroidism. The V and J genes are TRBV20-1 and TRBJ1-1; the match to TRBD1 covers 7 bases. CDR3 DNA sequence: TGCAGTGCCCCCAGGGGGGAGGTTTCGAACACTGAAGCTTTCTTT. Translated: CSAPRGEVSNTEAFF.